This T cell receptor (beta chain) was recovered during a study of T cells after yellow fever vaccination. TCRdb reanalysed the 5' RACE reads using MiXCR and keeps one entry per CDR3 protein. The sample consists of around 25,000 distinct CDR3 sequences, around 3.4% of them appearing once. This clonotype was seen ten or more times. Germline-derived CDR1 and CDR2 are SEHNR and FQNEAQ (reference sequence). V lost 4 bases and J lost 1; bases outside the gene matches: 2. The CDR3 consists of 14 residues. The source was PBMCs, either bulk or a sorted T-cell subset (CD4+, CD8+, memory, or dextramer-sorted; not recorded which), collected about 49 days after the first yellow fever vaccination. The chain has TRBV7-9 and TRBJ1-2; TRBD1 aligns across 8 bases. This clonotype originated in a man aged 18 to 35 who received the YFV17D yellow fever vaccine. The CDR3 sequence: CASSSTGDNYGYTF. The DNA for the CDR3 is TGTGCCAGCAGCTCGACAGGGGATAACTATGGCTACACCTTC.